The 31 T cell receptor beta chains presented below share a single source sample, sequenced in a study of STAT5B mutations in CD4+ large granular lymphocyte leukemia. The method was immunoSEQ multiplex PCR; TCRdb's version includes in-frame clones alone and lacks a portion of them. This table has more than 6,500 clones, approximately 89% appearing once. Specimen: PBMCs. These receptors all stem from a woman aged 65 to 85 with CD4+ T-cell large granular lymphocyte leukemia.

In DNA, the CDR3 is TGCAGCGTCCCCAGCCCCGGGGGCAATCAGCCCCAGCATTTT. Translated, it gives CSVPSPGGNQPQHF. The chain has TRBV29-1 and TRBJ1-5; D is unresolved. CDR1 is SQVTM, CDR2 ANQGSEA, per germline. The CDR3 length is 14 residues. V gave up 6 bases and J gave up 2 bases, with 14 bases separating them.

The CDR3 loop reads CASRYRENTGELFF. CDR3 sequence (DNA): TGTGCCAGCAGGTACCGGGAAAACACCGGGGAGCTGTTTTTT. The chain carries TRBV6-1 and TRBJ2-2; a weak D match, TRBD2 (5 bases). Germline CDR1 MNHNS, CDR2 SASEGT. The V end was cut by 6 bases, the J end by 2 bases, with 10 bases between. This CDR3 region has 14 residues.

CDR3 protein: CASSFSFRGTTEAFF. In nucleotides, the CDR3 is TGTGCCAGCAGCTTCTCCTTCCGGGGGACCACTGAAGCTTTCTTT. J is TRBJ1-1 and V is TRBV11-2; TRBD1 might be the D (5 bases). This CDR3 is built from 15 residues. Germline V gene lookup returns CDR1 SGHAT and CDR2 FQNNGV. The V and J ends lost 3 bases and 4 bases respectively, with 15 bases between them. Variable domain in full (rest from reference TRBV11-2 and TRBJ1-1): EAGVAQSPRYKIIEKRQSVAFWCNPISGHATLYWYQQILGQGPKLLIQFQNNGVVDDSQLPKDRFSAERLKGVDSTLKIQPAKLEDSAVYLCASSFSFRGTTEAFFGQGTRLTVV.

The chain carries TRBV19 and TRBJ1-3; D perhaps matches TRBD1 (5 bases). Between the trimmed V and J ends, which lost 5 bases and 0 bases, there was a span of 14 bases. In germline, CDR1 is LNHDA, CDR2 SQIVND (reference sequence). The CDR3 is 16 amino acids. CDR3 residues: CASSEEGPISGNTIYF. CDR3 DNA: TGTGCCAGTAGTGAGGAGGGGCCGATCTCTGGAAACACCATATATTTT.

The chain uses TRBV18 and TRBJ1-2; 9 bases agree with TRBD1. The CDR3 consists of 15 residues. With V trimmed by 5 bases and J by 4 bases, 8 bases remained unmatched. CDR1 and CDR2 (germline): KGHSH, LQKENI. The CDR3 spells CASSGQGNLGYGYTF. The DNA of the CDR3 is TGTGCCAGCTCAGGACAGGGGAACTTAGGCTATGGCTACACCTTC.

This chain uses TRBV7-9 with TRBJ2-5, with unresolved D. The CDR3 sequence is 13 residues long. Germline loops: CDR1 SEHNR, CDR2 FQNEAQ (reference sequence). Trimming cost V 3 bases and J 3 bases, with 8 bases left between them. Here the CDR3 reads CASSFYGEETQYF. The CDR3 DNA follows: TGTGCCAGCAGCTTCTATGGTGAAGAGACCCAGTACTTC.

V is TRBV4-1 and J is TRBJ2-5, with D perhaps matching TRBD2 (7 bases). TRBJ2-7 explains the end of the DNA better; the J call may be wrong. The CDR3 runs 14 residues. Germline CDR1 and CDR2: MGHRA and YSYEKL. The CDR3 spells CASSHIGGPYEQYF. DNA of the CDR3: TGCGCCAGCAGCCATATCGGGGGGCCCTACGAGCAGTACTTC.

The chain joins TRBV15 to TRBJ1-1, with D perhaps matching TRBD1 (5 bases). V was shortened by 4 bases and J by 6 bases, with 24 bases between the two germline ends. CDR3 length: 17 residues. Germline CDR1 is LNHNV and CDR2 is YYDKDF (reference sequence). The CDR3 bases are TGTGCCACCAGCATGTGGGGACGGACCCTGAAGTTGGCTGAAGCTTTCTTT. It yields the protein CATSMWGRTLKLAEAFF.

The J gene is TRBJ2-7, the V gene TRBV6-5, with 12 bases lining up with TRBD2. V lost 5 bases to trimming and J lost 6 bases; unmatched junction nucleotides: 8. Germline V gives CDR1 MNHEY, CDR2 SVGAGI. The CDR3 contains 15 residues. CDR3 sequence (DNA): TGTGCCAGCAGTCCTACTCTAGCGGGGGGGCCCGAGCAGTACTTC. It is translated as CASSPTLAGGPEQYF.

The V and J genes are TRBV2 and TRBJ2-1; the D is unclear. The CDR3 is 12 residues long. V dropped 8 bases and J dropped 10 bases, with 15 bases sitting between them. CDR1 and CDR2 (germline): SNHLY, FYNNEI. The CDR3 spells CASAPMDREQFF. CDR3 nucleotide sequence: TGTGCCAGCGCCCCGATGGATCGGGAGCAGTTCTTC.

The chain's CDR3 is CASSQSGQGDTEAFF. The CDR3 coding sequence is TGTGCCAGCAGCCAATCGGGACAGGGGGACACTGAAGCTTTCTTT. J is TRBJ1-1 and V is TRBV16, with 11 nucleotides matching TRBD1. After removal of 0 bases from V and 3 bases from J, the junction contained 0 bases not matched to a gene. CDR3 length: 15 residues. Germline V gene data show CDR1 as KGHSY and CDR2 as FQNENV.

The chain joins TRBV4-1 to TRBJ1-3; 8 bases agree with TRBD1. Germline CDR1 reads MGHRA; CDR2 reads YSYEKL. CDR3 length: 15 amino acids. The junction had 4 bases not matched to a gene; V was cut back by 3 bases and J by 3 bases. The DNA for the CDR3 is TGCGCCAGCAGCCACGACAGGGGTCGTGGAAACACCATATATTTT. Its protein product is CASSHDRGRGNTIYF.

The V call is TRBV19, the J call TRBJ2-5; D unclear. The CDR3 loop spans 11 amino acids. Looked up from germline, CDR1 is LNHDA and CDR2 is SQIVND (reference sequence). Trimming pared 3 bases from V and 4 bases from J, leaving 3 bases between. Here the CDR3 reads CASSMGETQYF. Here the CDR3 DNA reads TGTGCCAGTAGTATGGGAGAGACCCAGTACTTC.

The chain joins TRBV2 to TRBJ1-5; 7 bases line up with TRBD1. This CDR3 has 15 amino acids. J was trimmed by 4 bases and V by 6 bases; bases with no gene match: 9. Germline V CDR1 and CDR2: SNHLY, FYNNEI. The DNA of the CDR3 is TGTGCCAGCAGGGGCGACAGGGTAGGTAATCAGCCCCAGCATTTT. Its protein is CASRGDRVGNQPQHF.

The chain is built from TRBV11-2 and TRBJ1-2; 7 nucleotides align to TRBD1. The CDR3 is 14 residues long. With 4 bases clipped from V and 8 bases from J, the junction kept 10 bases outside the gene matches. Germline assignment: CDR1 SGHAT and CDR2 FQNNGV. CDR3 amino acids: CASSSRDRWDGYTF. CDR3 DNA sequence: TGTGCCAGCAGCTCGCGGGACAGATGGGACGGCTACACCTTC.

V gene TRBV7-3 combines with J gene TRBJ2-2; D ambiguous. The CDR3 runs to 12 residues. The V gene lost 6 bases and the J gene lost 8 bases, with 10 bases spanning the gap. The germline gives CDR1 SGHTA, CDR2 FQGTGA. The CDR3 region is CASSMLLGELFF. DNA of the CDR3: TGTGCCAGCAGTATGCTGCTAGGGGAGCTGTTTTTT.

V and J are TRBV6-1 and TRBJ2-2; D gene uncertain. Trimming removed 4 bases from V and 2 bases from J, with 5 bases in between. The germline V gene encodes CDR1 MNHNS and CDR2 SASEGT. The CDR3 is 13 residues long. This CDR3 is CASSGSNTGELFF. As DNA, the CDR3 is TGTGCCAGCAGTGGCAGTAACACCGGGGAGCTGTTTTTT.

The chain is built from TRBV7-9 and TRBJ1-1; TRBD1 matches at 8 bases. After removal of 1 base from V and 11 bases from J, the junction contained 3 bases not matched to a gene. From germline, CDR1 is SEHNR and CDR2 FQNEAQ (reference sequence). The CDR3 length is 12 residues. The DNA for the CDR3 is TGTGCCAGCAGCTTAGGCAGGGGGCAGGCTTTCTTT. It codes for CASSLGRGQAFF.

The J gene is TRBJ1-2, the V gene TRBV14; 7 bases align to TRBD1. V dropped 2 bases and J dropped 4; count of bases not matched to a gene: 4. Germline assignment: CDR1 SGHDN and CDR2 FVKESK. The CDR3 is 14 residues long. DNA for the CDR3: TGTGCCAGCAGCCAACACAGGGGAGGCTATGGCTACACCTTC. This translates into CASSQHRGGYGYTF.

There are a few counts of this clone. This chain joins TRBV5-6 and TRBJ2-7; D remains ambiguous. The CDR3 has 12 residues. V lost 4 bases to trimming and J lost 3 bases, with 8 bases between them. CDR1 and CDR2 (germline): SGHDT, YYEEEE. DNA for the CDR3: TGTGCCAGCAGCCGGACGGACTACGAGCAGTACTTC. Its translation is CASSRTDYEQYF.

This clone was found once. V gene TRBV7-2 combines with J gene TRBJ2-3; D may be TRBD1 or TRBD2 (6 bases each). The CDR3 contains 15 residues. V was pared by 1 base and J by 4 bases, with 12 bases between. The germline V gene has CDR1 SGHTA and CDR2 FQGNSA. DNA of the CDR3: TGTGCCAGCAGCTTAGTAGGGGGAGGTTCAGATACGCAGTATTTT. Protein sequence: CASSLVGGGSDTQYF.

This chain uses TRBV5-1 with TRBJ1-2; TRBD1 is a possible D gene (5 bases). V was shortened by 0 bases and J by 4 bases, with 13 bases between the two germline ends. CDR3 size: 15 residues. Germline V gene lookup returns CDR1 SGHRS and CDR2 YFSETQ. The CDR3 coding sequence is TGCGCCAGCAGCTTGGCCGACGGGGGTTCCTATGGCTACACCTTC. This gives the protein CASSLADGGSYGYTF. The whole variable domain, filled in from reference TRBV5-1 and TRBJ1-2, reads KAGVTQTPRYLIKTRGQQVTLSCSPISGHRSVSWYQQTPGQGLQFLFEYFSETQRNKGNFPGRFSGRQFSNSRSEMNVSTLELGDSALYLCASSLADGGSYGYTFGSGTRLTVV.

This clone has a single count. DNA of the CDR3: TGTGCCAGCACCATAGCCCGGGACACAATCGGATCCGAGCAGTACTTC. Translated: CASTIARDTIGSEQYF. The chain couples TRBV7-2 to TRBJ2-7; D may be TRBD1 (6 bases). CDR3 length: 16 amino acids. V lost 7 bases to trimming and J lost 6 bases, with 25 bases between them. Germline V gene lookup returns CDR1 SGHTA and CDR2 FQGNSA. Filled out from reference TRBV7-2 and TRBJ2-7, the complete variable domain reads GAGVSQSPSNKVTEKGKDVELRCDPISGHTALYWYRQSLGQGLEFLIYFQGNSAPDKSGLPSDRFSAERTGGSVSTLTIQRTQQEDSAVYLCASTIARDTIGSEQYFGPGTRLTVT.

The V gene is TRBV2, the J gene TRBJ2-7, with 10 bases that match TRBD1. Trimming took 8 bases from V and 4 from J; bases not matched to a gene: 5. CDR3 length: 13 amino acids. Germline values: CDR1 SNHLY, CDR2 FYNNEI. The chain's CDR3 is CASADRGPYEQYF. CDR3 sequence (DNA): TGTGCCAGCGCAGACAGGGGGCCTTACGAGCAGTACTTC.

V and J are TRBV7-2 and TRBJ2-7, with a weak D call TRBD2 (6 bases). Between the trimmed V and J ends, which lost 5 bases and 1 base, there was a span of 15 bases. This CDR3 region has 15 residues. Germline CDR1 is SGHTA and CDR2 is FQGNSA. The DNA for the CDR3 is TGTGCCAGCAGCCCACGTCGGGACTTTTCCTACGAGCAGTACTTC. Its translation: CASSPRRDFSYEQYF.

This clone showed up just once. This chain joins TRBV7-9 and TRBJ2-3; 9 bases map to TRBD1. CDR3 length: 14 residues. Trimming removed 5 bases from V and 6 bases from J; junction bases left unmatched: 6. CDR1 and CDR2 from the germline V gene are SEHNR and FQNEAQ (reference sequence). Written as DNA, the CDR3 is TGTGCCAGCAGCGTACAGGGGGCTGGGGATACGCAGTATTTT. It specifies CASSVQGAGDTQYF.

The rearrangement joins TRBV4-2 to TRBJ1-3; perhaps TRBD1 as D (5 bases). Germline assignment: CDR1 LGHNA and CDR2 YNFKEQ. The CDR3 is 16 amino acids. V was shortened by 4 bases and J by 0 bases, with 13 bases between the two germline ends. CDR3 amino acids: CASSRKTEISGNTIYF. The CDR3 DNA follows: TGTGCCAGCAGCCGAAAGACAGAGATCTCTGGAAACACCATATATTTT.

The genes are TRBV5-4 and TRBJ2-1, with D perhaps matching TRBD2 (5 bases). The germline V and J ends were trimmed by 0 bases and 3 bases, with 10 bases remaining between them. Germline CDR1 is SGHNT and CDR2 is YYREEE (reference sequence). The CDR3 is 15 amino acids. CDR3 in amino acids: CASSLGGSIYNEQFF. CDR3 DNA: TGTGCCAGCAGCTTGGGCGGGTCCATCTACAATGAGCAGTTCTTC. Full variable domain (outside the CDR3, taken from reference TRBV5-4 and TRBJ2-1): ETGVTQSPTHLIKTRGQQVTLRCSSQSGHNTVSWYQQALGQGPQFIFQYYREEENGRGNFPPRFSGLQFPNYSSELNVNALELDDSALYLCASSLGGSIYNEQFFGPGTRLTVL.

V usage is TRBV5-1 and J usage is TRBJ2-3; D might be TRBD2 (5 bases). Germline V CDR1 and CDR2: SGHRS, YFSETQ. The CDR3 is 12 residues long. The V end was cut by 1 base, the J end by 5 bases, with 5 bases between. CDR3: CASSLRGDTQYF. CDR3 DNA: TGCGCCAGCAGCTTGCGGGGAGATACGCAGTATTTT.

The chain's CDR3 is CASNGQASGANEKLFF. The CDR3 region has the DNA TGTGCCAGCAACGGTCAGGCCTCGGGAGCTAATGAAAAACTGTTTTTT. The chain combines TRBV2 with TRBJ1-4; D is undetermined. The CDR3 totals 16 residues. From germline, CDR1 is SNHLY and CDR2 FYNNEI. The V and J ends lost 7 bases and 3 bases respectively, with 18 bases between them.

Here the CDR3 reads CASSFKSDSNQPQHF. The CDR3 DNA sequence: TGTGCCAGCAGCTTTAAATCAGATAGCAATCAGCCCCAGCATTTT. This chain connects TRBV7-2 to TRBJ1-5; D gene uncertain. In germline, CDR1 is SGHTA, CDR2 FQGNSA. This CDR3 region has 15 residues. V shed 3 bases and J shed 0 bases, with 9 bases lying between them.